A selection of T cell receptor beta chains follows, all from one sample in a study of blood T cell repertoires in COVID-19. The table came from immunoSEQ multiplex PCR; TCRdb's copy has only in-frame clones and leaves some out. The repertoire holds roughly 90,000 clones, with over 85% as singletons. The specimen sequenced was peripheral blood. The origin of the receptors is a man aged 50 to 59 with acute or convalescent COVID-19. CDR3s include the opening cysteine and the closing phenylalanine or tryptophan. D genes are given only for firm matches. Where a row states a size, it is once, few, many or the class of an expanded clone; other rows omit it.

CDR3nt | CDR3aa | j_gene | abundance | v_gene | d_gene
TGTGCCAGCAGCCCCTTACCCGGGACAGGCCGCTACACCTTC | CASSPLPGTGRYTF | TRBJ1-2 | once | TRBV14 | TRBD1
TGTGCCAGCAGTTTAAAGGAGGGAACTGAAGCTTTCTTT | CASSLKEGTEAFF | TRBJ1-1 | . | TRBV12-3/TRBV12-4 | .
TGTGCCAGCACCTCCGGACAGACAGCCGCAATGGATGGCTACACCTTC | CASTSGQTAAMDGYTF | TRBJ1-2 | . | TRBV5-5 | .
TGTGCCAGCAGCCAAGATCGGGAGCGGGAGTATCAGACCGGGGAGCTGTTTTTT | CASSQDREREYQTGELFF | TRBJ2-2 | . | TRBV4-2 | TRBD2
TGTGCCAGCAGCTTAGCCAGCGGGGTCCCCACAGATACGCAGTATTTT | CASSLASGVPTDTQYF | TRBJ2-3 | . | TRBV7-2 | TRBD2
TGTGCCAGCGTAGCCGAGGGGGCAAGGGGCTACACCTTC | CASVAEGARGYTF | TRBJ1-2 | . | TRBV5-5 | TRBD1
TGTGCCAGCAATTTCGGCCGGGATGAGCAGTTCTTC | CASNFGRDEQFF | TRBJ2-1 | . | TRBV12-3/TRBV12-4 | .
TGTGCCAGCGGGGAGGGGATCGGACAGCTTTCTAGCGGGGAGCTGTTTTTT | CASGEGIGQLSSGELFF | TRBJ2-2 | once | TRBV27 | .
TGCGCCAGCAGCCAAGATTCATGGACTGTCAGCTCTGGAAACACCATATATTTT | CASSQDSWTVSSGNTIYF | TRBJ1-3 | . | TRBV4-1 | .
TGTGCCAGCAGCCCTTCTTCCGGGACTAGCGGGGGGAGGGGAACAGATACGCAGTATTTT | CASSPSSGTSGGRGTDTQYF | TRBJ2-3 | . | TRBV4-2 | TRBD2
TGTGCCTGGAGTGACAGGGGGCGGACAGATACGCAGTATTTT | CAWSDRGRTDTQYF | TRBJ2-3 | once | TRBV30 | TRBD1
TGTGCCTGGAGTTTTCAGGGCGCTGGAAACACCATATATTTT | CAWSFQGAGNTIYF | TRBJ1-3 | . | TRBV30 | .
TGCGCCAGCAGCTTGTCGCGGGTAAGGGATTCACCCCTCCACTTT | CASSLSRVRDSPLHF | TRBJ1-6 | . | TRBV5-1 | .
TGTGCCAGCAGCTTGGGACTCTCCTCCTACAATGAGCAGTTCTTC | CASSLGLSSYNEQFF | TRBJ2-1 | once | TRBV5-6 | .
TGTGCCAGCAGCTTAGCCCAGGGGAATAATTCACCCCTCCACTTT | CASSLAQGNNSPLHF | TRBJ1-6 | once | TRBV7-9 | .
TGTGCCAGTAGTCCCGGGACAGCTTATGGCTACACCTTC | CASSPGTAYGYTF | TRBJ1-2 | . | TRBV19 | TRBD1
TGTGCCAGCAGTTCACGACAGGACACTGAAGCTTTCTTT | CASSSRQDTEAFF | TRBJ1-1 | . | TRBV9 | .
TGTGCCAGCAGCCCCGGGACAGGGGACACCGGGGAGCTGTTTTTT | CASSPGTGDTGELFF | TRBJ2-2 | . | TRBV13 | TRBD1
TGTGCCAGCAGCCAAGCCGGCACCGGGGAGCTGTTTTTT | CASSQAGTGELFF | TRBJ2-2 | . | TRBV3-1/TRBV3-2 | .
TGCAGTGCTAGTCTGCCCGAGAATGAGCAGTTCTTC | CSASLPENEQFF | TRBJ2-1 | . | TRBV20-1 | .